The 9 T cell receptor beta chains below were found in one sample sequenced in a study of CD8 T cells in Susac syndrome. cDNA came from 0.5 to 1 ug RNA primed by random hexamers. TCRdb redid the calling of the immunoSEQ multiplex PCR reads with MiXCR, one entry per CDR3 protein. This sample has some 170,000 distinct CDR3 sequences, with about 95% found just once. Sequenced input: CD4+ T cells from PBMCs. The receptors stem from a human donor in good health.

This clonotype was counted once. The chain has TRBV29-1 and TRBJ2-7, with D perhaps TRBD2 (6 bases). The CDR3 is 12 amino acids. Trimming cost V 4 bases and J 2 bases, with 9 bases left between them. The germline V gene encodes CDR1 SQVTM and CDR2 ANQGSEA. CDR3 bases: TGCAGCGTTGGATGGGGGGCCTACGAGCAGTACTTC. Its translation: CSVGWGAYEQYF.

V usage is TRBV28 and J usage is TRBJ1-5; no definite D call. There are 13 residues in the CDR3. CDR1 is MDHEN, CDR2 SYDVKM, per germline. V was shortened by 3 bases and J by 7 bases, with 10 bases between the two germline ends. The DNA for the CDR3 is TGTGCCAGCAGTTTTATGGTTGACCAGCCCCAGCATTTT. Protein product: CASSFMVDQPQHF.

CDR3 DNA sequence: TGTGCCTGGAGTGTTGAAGGGCCATATGGCTACACCTTC. Translated, it gives CAWSVEGPYGYTF. This chain uses TRBV30 with TRBJ1-2; D remains ambiguous. CDR3 length equals 13 residues. Trimming pared 0 bases from V and 5 bases from J, leaving 10 bases between. Germline V gene data show CDR1 as GTSNPN and CDR2 as SVGIG (reference sequence).

The chain is built from TRBV30 and TRBJ2-1; weak D call: TRBD2 (5 bases). V was clipped by 3 bases and J by 9 bases, with 18 bases between them. Germline assignment: CDR1 GTSNPN and CDR2 SVGIG (reference sequence). The CDR3 consists of 14 residues. CDR3 nucleotide sequence: TGTGCCTGGAGCCCTCCCCCGTCTAGCCCTGAGCAGTTCTTC. This encodes CAWSPPPSSPEQFF.

V is TRBV29-1 and J is TRBJ1-4, with no clear D. The CDR3 length is 13 residues. Germline CDR1 reads SQVTM; CDR2 reads ANQGSEA. Trimming took 2 bases from V and 7 from J, leaving 11 bases between them. This CDR3 is CSVERLGGEKLFF. Written as DNA, the CDR3 is TGCAGCGTTGAACGGCTTGGCGGTGAAAAACTGTTTTTT.

The genes are TRBV20-1 and TRBJ2-4, with D perhaps TRBD2 (6 bases). CDR3 length equals 14 residues. Per the germline V gene, CDR1 is DFQATT and CDR2 is SNEGSKA (reference sequence). Trimming shortened V by 1 base and J by 7 bases, and 14 bases separated the two germline ends. The CDR3 reads CSARARVGRNIQYF. The CDR3 DNA reads TGCAGTGCTAGAGCACGGGTAGGGAGGAACATTCAGTACTTC.

The chain recombines TRBV9 with TRBJ1-2; no definite D call. The V and J ends lost 7 bases and 0 bases respectively, with 13 bases between them. Germline CDR1 reads SGDLS; CDR2 reads YYNGEE. The CDR3 covers 14 residues. CDR3 region: CASGRSIPNYGYTF. The CDR3 DNA follows: TGTGCCAGCGGACGGTCGATCCCTAACTATGGCTACACCTTC. Together with reference TRBV9 and TRBJ1-2, the CDR3 gives the full variable domain: DSGVTQTPKHLITATGQRVTLRCSPRSGDLSVYWYQQSLDQGLQFLIQYYNGEERAKGNILERFSAQQFPDLHSELNLSSLELGDSALYFCASGRSIPNYGYTFGSGTRLTVV.

The rearrangement joins TRBV30 to TRBJ2-3, with 10 positions matching TRBD1. The CDR3 spans 16 residues. The V gene's germline CDR1 is GTSNPN and CDR2 SVGIG (reference sequence). With V trimmed by 2 bases and J by 4 bases, 9 bases remained unmatched. The CDR3 nucleotides read TGTGCCTGGAGTCCCGGGACAGGGGACGGGGCAGATACGCAGTATTTT. Residues: CAWSPGTGDGADTQYF.

The count of this clonotype is one. The chain has TRBV3-1 and TRBJ2-1; TRBD1 agrees at 8 bases. J was trimmed by 10 bases and V by 0 bases; bases with no gene match: 2. This CDR3 has 13 residues. Germline V CDR1 and CDR2: LGHDT, YNNKEL (reference sequence). The CDR3 reads CASSQDWTGEQFF. The CDR3 DNA follows: TGTGCCAGCAGCCAAGATTGGACAGGGGAGCAGTTCTTC.